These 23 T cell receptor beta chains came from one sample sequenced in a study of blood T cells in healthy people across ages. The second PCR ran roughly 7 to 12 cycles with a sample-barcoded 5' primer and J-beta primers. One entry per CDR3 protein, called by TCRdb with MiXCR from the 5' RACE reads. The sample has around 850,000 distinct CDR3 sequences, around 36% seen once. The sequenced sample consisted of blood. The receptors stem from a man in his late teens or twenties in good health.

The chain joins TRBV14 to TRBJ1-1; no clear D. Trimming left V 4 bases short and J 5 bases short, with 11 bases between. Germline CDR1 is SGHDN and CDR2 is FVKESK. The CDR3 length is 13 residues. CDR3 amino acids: CASSPIHGTEAFF. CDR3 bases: TGTGCCAGCAGCCCCATACATGGGACTGAAGCTTTCTTT.

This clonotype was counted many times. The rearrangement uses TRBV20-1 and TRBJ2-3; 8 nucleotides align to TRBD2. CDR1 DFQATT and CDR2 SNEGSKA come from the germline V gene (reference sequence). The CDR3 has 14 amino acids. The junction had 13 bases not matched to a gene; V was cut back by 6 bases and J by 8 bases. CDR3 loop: CSAAPGGEVGTQYF. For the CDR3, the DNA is TGCAGTGCCGCACCCGGGGGGGAGGTTGGTACGCAGTATTTT.

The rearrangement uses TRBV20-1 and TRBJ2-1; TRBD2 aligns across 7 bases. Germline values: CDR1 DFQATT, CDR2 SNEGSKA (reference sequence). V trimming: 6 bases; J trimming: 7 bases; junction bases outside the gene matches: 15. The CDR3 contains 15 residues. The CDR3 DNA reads TGCAGTGCATACCTGATAGCGGGCGTGGGGAATGAGCAGTTCTTC. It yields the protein CSAYLIAGVGNEQFF.

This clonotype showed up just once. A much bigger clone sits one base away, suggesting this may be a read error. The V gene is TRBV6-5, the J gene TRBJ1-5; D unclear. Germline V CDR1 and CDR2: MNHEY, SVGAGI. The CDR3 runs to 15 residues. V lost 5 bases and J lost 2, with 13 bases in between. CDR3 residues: CASSRNSVGNQPQHF. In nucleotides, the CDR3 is TGTGCCAGCAGTAGGAACAGTGTCGGCAATCAGCCCCAGCATTTT.

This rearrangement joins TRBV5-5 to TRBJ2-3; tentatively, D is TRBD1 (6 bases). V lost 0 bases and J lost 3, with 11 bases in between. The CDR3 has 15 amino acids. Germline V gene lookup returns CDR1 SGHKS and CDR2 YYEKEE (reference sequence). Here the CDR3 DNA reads TGTGCCAGCAGCTTGGTTTGGGGGCCGACAGATACGCAGTATTTT. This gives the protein CASSLVWGPTDTQYF.

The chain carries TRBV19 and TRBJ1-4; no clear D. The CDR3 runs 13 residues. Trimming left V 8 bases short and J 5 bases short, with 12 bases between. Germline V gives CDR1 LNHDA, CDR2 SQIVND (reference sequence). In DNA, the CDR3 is TGTGCCAGTCGCCCTCGTTGGAATGAAAAACTGTTTTTT. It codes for CASRPRWNEKLFF.

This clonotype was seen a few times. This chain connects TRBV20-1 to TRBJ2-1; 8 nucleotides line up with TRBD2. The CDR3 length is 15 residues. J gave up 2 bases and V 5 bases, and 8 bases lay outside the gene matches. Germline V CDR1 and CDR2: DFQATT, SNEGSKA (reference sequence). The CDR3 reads CSAHEAGDAYNEQFF. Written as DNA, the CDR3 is TGCAGTGCTCACGAAGCGGGGGACGCCTACAATGAGCAGTTCTTC.

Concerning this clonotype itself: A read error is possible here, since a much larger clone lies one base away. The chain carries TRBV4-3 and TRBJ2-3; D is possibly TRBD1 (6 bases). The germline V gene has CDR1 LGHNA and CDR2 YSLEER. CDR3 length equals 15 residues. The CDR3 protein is CTSSQQGYYTDTQYF. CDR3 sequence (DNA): TGCACCAGCAGCCAACAGGGTTACTACACAGATACGCAGTATTTT.

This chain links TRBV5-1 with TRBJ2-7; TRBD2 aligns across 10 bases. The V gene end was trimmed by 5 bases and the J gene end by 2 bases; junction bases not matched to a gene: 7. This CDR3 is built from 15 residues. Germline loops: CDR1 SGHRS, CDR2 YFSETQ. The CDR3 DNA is TGCGCCAGCAGTTTGACTAGCGGGTCTGCCTACGAGCAGTACTTC. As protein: CASSLTSGSAYEQYF.

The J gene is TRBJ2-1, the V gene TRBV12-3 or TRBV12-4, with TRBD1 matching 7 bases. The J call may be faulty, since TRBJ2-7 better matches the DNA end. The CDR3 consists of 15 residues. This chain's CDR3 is CASSLRDSNYNEQYF. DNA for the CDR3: TGTGCCAGCAGCCTACGGGACAGTAACTACAATGAGCAGTACTTC.

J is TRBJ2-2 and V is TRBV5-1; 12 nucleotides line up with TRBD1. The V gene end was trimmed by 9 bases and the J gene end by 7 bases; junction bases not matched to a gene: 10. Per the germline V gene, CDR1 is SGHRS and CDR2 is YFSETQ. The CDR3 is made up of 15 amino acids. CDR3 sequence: CATAGTGGVNGELFF. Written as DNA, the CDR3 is TGCGCCACCGCTGGGACAGGGGGCGTCAACGGGGAGCTGTTTTTT.

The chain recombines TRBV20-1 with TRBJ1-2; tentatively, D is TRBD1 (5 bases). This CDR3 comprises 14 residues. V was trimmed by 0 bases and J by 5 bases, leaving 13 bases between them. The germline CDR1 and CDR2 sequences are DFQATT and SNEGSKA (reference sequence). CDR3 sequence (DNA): TGCAGTGCTAGAGATATTGCAGGGTATTATGGCTACACCTTC. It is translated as CSARDIAGYYGYTF.

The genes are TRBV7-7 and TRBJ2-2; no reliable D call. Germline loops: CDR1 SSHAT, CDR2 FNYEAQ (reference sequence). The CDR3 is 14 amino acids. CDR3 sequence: CASKVNQNTGELFF. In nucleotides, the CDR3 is TGTGCGTCAAAGGTGAACCAAAACACCGGGGAGCTGTTTTTT.

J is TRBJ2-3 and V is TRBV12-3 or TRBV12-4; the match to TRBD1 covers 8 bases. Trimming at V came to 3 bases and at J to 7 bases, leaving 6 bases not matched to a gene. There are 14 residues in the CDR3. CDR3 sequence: CASSFDRGRYTQYF. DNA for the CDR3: TGTGCCAGCAGTTTCGACAGGGGTCGATATACGCAGTATTTT.

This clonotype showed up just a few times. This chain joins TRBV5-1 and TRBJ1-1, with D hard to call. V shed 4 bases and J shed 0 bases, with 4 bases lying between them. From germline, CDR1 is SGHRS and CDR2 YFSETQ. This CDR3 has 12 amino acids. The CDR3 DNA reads TGCGCCAGCAGCGCAGTGAACACTGAAGCTTTCTTT. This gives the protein CASSAVNTEAFF.

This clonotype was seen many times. This CDR3 reads CASSQDSTGHYYGYTF. CDR3 nucleotides: TGCGCCAGCAGCCAAGATTCGACGGGGCATTACTATGGCTACACCTTC. The J gene is TRBJ1-2, the V gene TRBV4-3; maybe TRBD1 (5 bases). V was shortened by 0 bases and J by 3 bases, with 14 bases between the two germline ends. The CDR3 runs to 16 residues. Germline CDR1 and CDR2: LGHNA and YSLEER.

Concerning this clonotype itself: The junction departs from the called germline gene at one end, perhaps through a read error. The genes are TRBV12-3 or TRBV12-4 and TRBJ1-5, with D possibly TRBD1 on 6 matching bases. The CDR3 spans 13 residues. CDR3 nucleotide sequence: TGTACCAGCAGTGGACAGCCGGATCAGCCCCAGCATTTT. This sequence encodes CTSSGQPDQPQHF.

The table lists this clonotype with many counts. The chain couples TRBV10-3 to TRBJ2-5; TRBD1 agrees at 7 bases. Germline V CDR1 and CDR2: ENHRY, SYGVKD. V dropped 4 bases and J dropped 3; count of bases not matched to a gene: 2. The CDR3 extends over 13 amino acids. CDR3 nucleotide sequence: TGTGCCATCAGTGGACAGGGTAAAGAGACCCAGTACTTC. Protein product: CAISGQGKETQYF.

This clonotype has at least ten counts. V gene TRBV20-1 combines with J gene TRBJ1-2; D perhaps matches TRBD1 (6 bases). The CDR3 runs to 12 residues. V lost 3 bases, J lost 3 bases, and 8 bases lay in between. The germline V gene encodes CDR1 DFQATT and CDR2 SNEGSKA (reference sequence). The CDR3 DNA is TGCAGTGCTAGCCCAGGGGACTATGGCTACACCTTC. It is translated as CSASPGDYGYTF.

The CDR3 here is CASKKIIYNEQFF. The CDR3 DNA is TGTGCCAGCAAAAAAATCATTTACAATGAGCAGTTCTTC. The chain links TRBV6-2 or TRBV6-3 to TRBJ2-1; D is unresolved. The CDR3 consists of 13 residues. Trimming pared 7 bases from V and 4 bases from J, leaving 11 bases between. Germline V CDR1 and CDR2: MNHEY, SVGEGT.

In DNA, the CDR3 is TGTGCCAGCAGCGCTTCGACAGGGACCTATAATTCACCCCTCCACTTT. The encoded protein is CASSASTGTYNSPLHF. This chain uses TRBV7-2 with TRBJ1-6; TRBD1 matches 7 bases. From germline, CDR1 is SGHTA and CDR2 FQGNSA. V shed 5 bases, J shed 2 bases, and the junction held 6 bases outside the gene matches. The CDR3 loop spans 16 amino acids.

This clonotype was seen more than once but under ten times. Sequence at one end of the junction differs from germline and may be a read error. The DNA for the CDR3 is TGTGCCAGCAGTTTATCAGGGGCGAACACCGGGGAGTTGTTTTTT. Its protein is CASSLSGANTGELFF. The V call is TRBV27, the J call TRBJ2-2; D assignment may be TRBD1 or TRBD2 (5 bases each). The V gene's germline CDR1 is MNHEY and CDR2 SMNVEV (reference sequence). The CDR3 is made up of 15 amino acids.

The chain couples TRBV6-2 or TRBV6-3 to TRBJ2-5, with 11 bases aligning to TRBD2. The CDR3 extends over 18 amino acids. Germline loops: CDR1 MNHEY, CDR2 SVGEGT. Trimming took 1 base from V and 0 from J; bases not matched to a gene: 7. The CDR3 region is CASSYWRRLAGNQETQYF. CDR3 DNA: TGTGCCAGCAGTTACTGGCGGAGACTAGCGGGGAACCAAGAGACCCAGTACTTC.